This entry features one T cell receptor beta chain sequence. The record originates from a study of blood T cell repertoires in COVID-19. Across the whole study: PBMCs, B-cell-depleted T cells, or T cells were the source of the cDNA or gDNA that made up the material.

The germline V and J ends were trimmed by 2 bases and 0 bases, with 9 bases remaining between them. CDR1 is SEHNR and CDR2 is FQNEAQ in the germline V gene (reference sequence). The CDR3 runs to 15 residues. Per the original methods: The authors estimated nucleated cell counts from reference gene primer amplification. Assay used: immunoSEQ multiplex PCR; TCRdb lists only in-frame clones, some missing. V and J calls and clone size are those listed in that table; D and trimming were worked out from the DNA. The top ten hold nearly 9% of the sample, which has hundreds of thousands of clones, about 79% seen once.

Sequencing was done on a sample of peripheral blood. The chain joins TRBV7-9 to TRBJ2-3, with a possible D match to TRBD2 (5 bases). The clonotype comes from a man older than 75 with acute or convalescent COVID-19. The CDR3 region has the DNA TGTGCCAGCAGCTTAACGGGGTCGAGCACAGATACGCAGTATTTT. Protein: CASSLTGSSTDTQYF.